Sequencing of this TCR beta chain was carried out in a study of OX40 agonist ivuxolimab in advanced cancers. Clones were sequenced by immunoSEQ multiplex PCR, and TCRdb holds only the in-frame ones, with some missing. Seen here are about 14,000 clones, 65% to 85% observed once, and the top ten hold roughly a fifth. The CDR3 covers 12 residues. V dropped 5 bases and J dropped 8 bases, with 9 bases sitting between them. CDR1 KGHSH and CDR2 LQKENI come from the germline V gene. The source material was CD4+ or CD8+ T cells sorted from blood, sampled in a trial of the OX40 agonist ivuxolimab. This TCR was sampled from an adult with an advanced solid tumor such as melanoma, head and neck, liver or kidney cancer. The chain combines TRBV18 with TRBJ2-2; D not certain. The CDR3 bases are TGTGCCAGCTCAACCACGACAGGGGAGCTGTTTTTT. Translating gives CASSTTTGELFF.